Included here is one T cell receptor beta chain sequence, with context. Its antigen is unidentified. This CDR3 spans 11 amino acids. CDR1 is SQVTM and CDR2 is ANQGSEA in the germline V gene. Trimming took off 1 base at V and 11 bases at J, with 11 bases between the two ends. The data stem from a study of early stage breast cancer tumors. Study at large: Of some 17 invasive breast tumors, more than nine were hormone receptor-positive, HER2-negative. The ER+/PR+/HER2- tumors included 7 to 9 ductal and a few lobular carcinomas.

Here immunoSEQ multiplex PCR was the method, and the copy in TCRdb shows in-frame clones only, minus some. Counted here are around 48,000 clones, about 93% occurring once; the ten biggest clones make up approximately 5%. Study outcomes and limitations: Compared with adjacent normal breast tissue, tumors showed roughly 2.4-fold greater T cell density and higher clonality. Most shared enriched TCRB sequences were commonly generated ones.

The V gene is TRBV29-1, the J gene TRBJ2-5; perhaps TRBD2 as D (5 bases). This receptor was identified in an older person with breast cancer. Sequenced material: blood. CDR3 sequence reads: CSVEAPRGQYF. CDR3 DNA sequence: TGCAGCGTTGAAGCCCCTCGAGGGCAGTACTTC.